The sequence of this T cell receptor (beta chain) was determined in a study of T cell changes during pregnancy in multiple sclerosis. This clone was detected only once. The repertoire was sequenced with immunoSEQ multiplex PCR; TCRdb's copy has only in-frame clones and lacks some. The table lists some 94,000 clones, roughly 90% of them singletons, with around 1.7% in the top ten. Per germline, CDR1 DFQATT and CDR2 SNEGSKA (reference sequence). V lost 6 bases and J lost 5, with 7 bases in between. The CDR3 is 11 amino acids. The receptor's source is a female donor in good health, enrolled as a control in a pregnancy study. The sequencing used peripheral blood, collected in the first trimester of pregnancy. The chain employs TRBV20-1 and TRBJ2-2; a weak D match, TRBD2 (5 bases). The CDR3 protein is CSARRTGELFF. For the CDR3, the DNA is TGCAGTGCCAGGAGGACCGGGGAGCTGTTTTTT.